The present T cell receptor (beta chain) was sequenced within a study of cytomegalovirus exposure and HLA in healthy donors (TCRdb year 2017). Concerning the study at large: An earlier analysis of roughly 500 of the donors reported approximately 270 Gb of sequence data and some 100 million unique TCR beta sequences from roughly 180 million T cells. About 280 gigabases of sequencing data and 91 million or so unique TCR sequences made up an early release that covered around 640 HLA-typed donors. A later genetic analysis took genome-wide SNP genotypes for about 55% of the 666 donors and used that subset as a discovery cohort. All discovery cohort repertoires had been generated using a single sequencing platform. The number of donors typed differed by locus, with roughly 620-640 for A, B, C, DRB1 and DQB1, around 500 for DQA1, 600 to 610 for DPA1, and some 440 for DPB1. Using immunosequencing, the study profiled T cell repertoires from about 610 subjects and related those repertoires to cytomegalovirus serostatus. In an earlier analysis of more than 550 of the donors, high-throughput TCR beta sequencing was used to judge whether each TCR beta V gene segment behaved as functional or pseudogenic. Donor age, sex, ethnicity and CMV serostatus were collected together with the repertoire data. A later analysis re-examined previously published TCR beta repertoires from just over 650 donors and added high-resolution HLA genotyping to investigate patterns of TCR occurrence. To predict cytomegalovirus infection status, the study brought together high-throughput TCR immunosequencing, statistical association of individual TCRs with disease status, and machine learning. The study aimed to test whether cataloging public T cell receptors could reveal signatures of past pathogen exposure. The later analysis used no new phenotypic data to find candidate immune exposures, relying instead on TCR beta sequences and their occurrence across donors. Roughly 5 DR-DQ haplotypes were handled as single units for association and clustering, since linkage in the cohort was strong. Both class I and class II loci were covered by HLA typing, at four-digit resolution. The genetic ancestry cluster associated with self-reported Caucasian donors included around 76% of the roughly 410 genotyped donors. Across approximately 400 genotyped donors of the cohort, an average of roughly 250,000 unique TCR beta nucleotide sequences per donor were sequenced, and roughly 20% of those sequences were non-productive. Along with the roughly 670-subject first cohort, a separate validation cohort of more than 90 different subjects was used.

The CDR3 runs 16 amino acids, cysteine and phenylalanine included. Only the CDR3 DNA stays, 48 bases, in frame from base 1. CDR1 LGHNA and CDR2 YNFKEQ are derived from the germline V gene. At the junction V is shortened by 0 bases and J by 2 bases; bases outside the gene matches: 6. Note on this clone: Its antigen specificity is not known. Per-base quality was not reported, and no clone a single base away is much larger than it.

The study at large found these results: Because counts were too low, 15 to 20 rarely observed V segments, including chromosome 9 orphons, were left out of the earlier analysis of some 640 of the donors. The sequencing pipeline was judged likely to have produced a cluster of highly shared sequence variants as a technical artifact. Broadly in line with IMGT annotations, most TCR beta V segments showed up in productive rearrangements about 90% or about 30% of the time in an earlier analysis of a few hundred of the donors. In a later analysis, HLA-associated TCR beta chains were found to be more clonally expanded and to have lower generation probabilities than equally common non-associated chains. For the cohort, immune exposure information was limited to CMV serostatus. A further reported finding was that TCR beta sequences accurately predicted the HLA-A and HLA-B alleles for most subjects in the first cohort. In a later analysis, most CMV-associated TCR beta chains were found to appear HLA-restricted, with HLA associations seemingly driven largely by CMV exposure. The presence/absence analyses assumed that sequencing depth was roughly uniform across donors, and that assumption may not be true. Several of the top co-occurrence clusters appeared to be linked to parvovirus B19, influenza, CMV and Epstein-Barr virus, according to a later analysis. Compared with the 666-donor mean, donors in an Asian-associated ancestry cluster had fewer N-insertions in productive TCRs, according to a later genetic analysis. Cytomegalovirus status was reported to be diagnosed by the classifier with high specificity and sensitivity in both the original and validation cohorts. The 87-base-pair reads could not distinguish some IMGT-functional V segments, including TRBV6-2 and TRBV6-3, so those segments were excluded. Strong co-occurrence of HLA alleles, especially DR and DQ, made assigning TCR associations to individual alleles difficult. In a later genetic analysis, a missense DCLRE1C variant was associated with V-gene and J-gene trimming of TCR beta chains, and the association was replicated in an independent cohort. Linkage disequilibrium might explain the correlated functional status among segregating V segments, but an unknown experimental factor could not be excluded. Across donors, most TCR sequences were observed very rarely, whereas some public TCRs were present in many individuals. A later analysis found that TCR association rates varied across HLA loci, with DRB1 alleles showing the most associated TCRs and HLA-C alleles the fewest. In this cohort, only TCR beta chains were sequenced, and detectable features were limited by the absence of alpha or paired-chain data. A total of about 180 TCR beta chains were listed by the study as associated with cytomegalovirus. A few of the identified cytomegalovirus-associated TCR beta chains were confirmed in vitro to be specific for cytomegalovirus antigens. A later analysis associated about 17,000 TCR beta sequences with specific HLA alleles at a false discovery rate of 0.05. The authors suggested that the approach could potentially be generalized to other disease states and immunological phenotypes. Because HLA typing was unavailable for some donors at each locus, only the typed subset was used in association tests.

Preparation of the library involved the immunoSEQ multiplex PCR assay. For the multiplex PCR, a mixture combining 60 forward primers for TCR Vbeta segments and 13 reverse primers for TCR Jbeta segments was used. A multiplex PCR assay on genomic DNA amplified the CDR3 region of rearranged TCR beta genes. The amplified TCR beta libraries were sequenced on the Illumina HiSeq System as 87-base-pair reads. In the original analysis: A later analysis counted tens of millions of unique TCR beta chains across the 670 or so repertoires, and around 9.9 million of these chains were shared by at least two donors. Raw reads were error-corrected and collapsed into unique sequences by a nearest-neighbor algorithm in which closely related sequences were merged to remove PCR and sequencing errors. Alignment of CDR3 sequences to IMGT reference sequences was used to assign V, D and J gene segments. For a sequence to be retained, a match of at least six nucleotides to both a V gene segment and a J gene segment was required. Rearrangements were classified as productive when the CDR3 lacked stop codons and remained in frame with V and J, and all other rearrangements were classified as non-productive. CDR3 was defined according to IMGT convention as the region running from the second conserved V-encoded cysteine to the conserved J-encoded phenylalanine. The earlier analysis of 500 to 600 of the donors excluded sequences that lacked an unambiguous match to a single V gene segment. In an earlier analysis of around 590 of the donors, a V segment was called functional when productive rearrangements were above 56.7%, and segregating when the standard deviation between donors exceeded 5%. To diagnose cytomegalovirus status from the catalog of TCR beta chain sequences, a statistical classification framework was built. V and J gene assignment, in a later analysis, came from comparing TCR nucleotide sequences with IMGT/GENE-DB human TR gene sequences. In a later analysis, CDR3 sequences and most-parsimonious VDJ recombination scenarios were assigned using the TCRdist pipeline. In a later analysis, each TCR beta chain was defined by its CDR3 amino acid sequence together with its V-gene family, and reads without a unique V-gene family were excluded. A later analysis removed several hundred highly shared, low-generation-probability nucleotide sequences to deal with suspected cross-contamination and a sequencing artifact. For each public chain, a later analysis derived a clonal expansion index from normalized ranks of inferred template counts within each repertoire. In a later analysis, generation probabilities were computed using a VDJ recombination model fitted to out-of-frame rearrangements, and the results were checked against IGoR. In a later analysis, hypergeometric tests were used to score TCR-TCR, TCR-HLA and TCR-CMV co-occurrence, with a repertoire-size bias correction applied to TCR pairs. False discovery rates were estimated in a later analysis by permuting HLA or CMV assignments 20 times. In a later analysis, co-occurring TCRs were grouped using DBSCAN, with TCRdist sequence similarity added in when clustering inside HLA-allele-positive subsets. Co-occurrence clustering excluded repertoires with fewer than 30,000 or more than 120,000 public chains, plus five with anomalous nucleotide sharing. Here the immuneACCESS table is served through TCRdb, limited to in-frame sequences with V and J called. Missing clones are a known gap in these copies; in checked studies unresolved V genes cover under half, and the rest lacks a known reason. The V and J calls and clone size come from that table; D and trimming were worked out from the DNA. The sample table shows more than 110,000 clones, and 70% are seen once. 2.1% of the sample belongs to the ten largest clones.

The cohort was made up of approximately 670 healthy bone marrow donors. Cohort members were all nominally healthy when sampled, although unrecorded immune exposures were likely present. The donor was CMV seropositive and was included in the group of 250 to 300 seropositive cohort members. A peripheral blood sample was provided by each donor, and peripheral blood mononuclear cells were used for TCR beta sequencing. Genomic DNA was extracted from the blood cell samples with the Qiagen DNeasy Blood Extraction Kit. This receptor chain uses TRBV4-2 and TRBJ2-5, with 7 junctional bases fitting TRBD2. The origin of this receptor is an older woman in good health and CMV-seropositive. The material sequenced was PBMCs. The nucleotide sequence reads TGTGCCAGCAGCCAAGATCCAGCGGGGTTACAAGAGACCCAGTACTTC. This yields the protein CASSQDPAGLQETQYF.